These 10 T cell receptor beta chains came from one sample sequenced in a study of OX40 agonist ivuxolimab in advanced cancers. The library relied on the immunoSEQ multiplex PCR assay. In TCRdb, the immuneACCESS table is reduced to in-frame sequences with V and J assigned. These tables do not hold every clone; where another copy was compared, an unresolved V gene accounts for under half, and the others remain unexplained. The sample yields some 11,000 clones; around 72% were counted once. Clones ranked in the top ten supply about 15% of the sample. This material consisted of CD4+ or CD8+ T cells sorted from blood, taken in a trial of the OX40 agonist ivuxolimab. Receptors were obtained from an adult with an advanced solid tumor such as melanoma, head and neck, liver or kidney cancer.

The gene calls are TRBV27 and TRBJ1-3; 9 positions match TRBD1. The trim removed 5 bases at V and 0 bases at J, leaving 2 bases unmatched. This CDR3 spans 15 amino acids. The germline gives CDR1 MNHEY, CDR2 SMNVEV (reference sequence). CDR3 nucleotide sequence: TGTGCCAGCAGTAAGACAGGGGGCTCTGGAAACACCATATATTTT. Protein: CASSKTGGSGNTIYF.

The chain carries TRBV12-5 and TRBJ2-7; D tentatively reads TRBD1 or TRBD2 (5 bases each). Between the trimmed V and J ends, which lost 3 bases and 0 bases, there was a span of 15 bases. The CDR3 sequence is 16 residues long. Per the germline V gene, CDR1 is LGHNT and CDR2 is FRNRAP. The CDR3 bases are TGTGCTAGTGGTTTTATGGTACGGGACGGCTCCTACGAGCAGTACTTC. Protein: CASGFMVRDGSYEQYF.

V gene TRBV10-3 combines with J gene TRBJ1-2; 8 bases align to TRBD1. V was clipped by 5 bases and J by 3 bases; unmatched bases: 14. Germline V gene data show CDR1 as ENHRY and CDR2 as SYGVKD. The CDR3 has 17 amino acids. The chain's CDR3 is CAISHVSSDRVDYGYTF. For the CDR3, the DNA is TGTGCCATCAGTCACGTCTCATCGGACAGGGTCGACTATGGCTACACCTTC.

V usage is TRBV15 and J usage is TRBJ2-5; D is ambiguous. Germline V gene sequence: CDR1 LNHNV, CDR2 YYDKDF (reference sequence). V lost 6 bases to trimming and J lost 0 bases, with 8 bases between them. The CDR3 consists of 13 residues. CDR3 protein: CATRPPDQETQYF. Here the CDR3 DNA reads TGTGCCACCAGACCCCCAGACCAAGAGACCCAGTACTTC.

V usage is TRBV30 and J usage is TRBJ2-5, with no clear D. Trimming took 6 bases from V and 5 from J, leaving 7 bases between them. This CDR3 spans 10 amino acids. Germline V gene lookup returns CDR1 GTSNPN and CDR2 SVGIG (reference sequence). The CDR3 sequence is CACTQETQYF. In DNA, the CDR3 is TGTGCCTGTACTCAGGAGACCCAGTACTTC.

The rearrangement uses TRBV6-1 and TRBJ2-7; 10 nucleotides match TRBD1. The V and J ends lost 7 bases and 2 bases, in that order; junction bases with no gene match: 5. CDR1 MNHNS and CDR2 SASEGT come from the germline V gene. This CDR3 is 14 amino acids long. The CDR3 region is CASTTGTGAYEQYF. CDR3 coding DNA: TGTGCCAGCACAACCGGGACAGGGGCCTACGAGCAGTACTTC.

This clone qualifies as medium-sized. V usage is TRBV2 and J usage is TRBJ1-5; D is uncertain. The CDR3 extends over 15 amino acids. The V gene lost 6 bases and the J gene lost 1 base, with 13 bases spanning the gap. Germline V CDR1 and CDR2: SNHLY, FYNNEI. The CDR3 DNA sequence: TGTGCCAGCAGCGACGGACGGATGAGCAATCAGCCCCAGCATTTT. This gives the protein CASSDGRMSNQPQHF.

The chain recombines TRBV30 with TRBJ1-1, with D unclear. Trimming removed 0 bases from V and 0 bases from J, with 14 bases in between. The CDR3 is 16 residues long. The germline V gene encodes CDR1 GTSNPN and CDR2 SVGIG (reference sequence). CDR3 amino acids: CAWSVPAWRLNTEAFF. The CDR3, as DNA: TGTGCCTGGAGTGTACCGGCTTGGCGGCTGAACACTGAAGCTTTCTTT. Supplemented by reference TRBV30 and TRBJ1-1, the full variable domain reads SQTIHQWPATLVQPVGSPLSLECTVEGTSNPNLYWYRQAAGRGLQLLFYSVGIGQISSEVPQNLSASRPQDRQFILSSKKLLLSDSGFYLCAWSVPAWRLNTEAFFGQGTRLTVV.

A few counts support this clone. J is TRBJ2-7 and V is TRBV10-1; unclear D gene. V gave up 10 bases and J gave up 2 bases, with 15 bases separating them. There are 13 residues in the CDR3. Germline lookup yields CDR1 WNHNN and CDR2 SYGVQD (reference sequence). The CDR3 loop reads CATPEGSAYEQYF. CDR3 in DNA: TGCGCCACCCCGGAAGGATCAGCCTACGAGCAGTACTTC.

A remark on this clone: Within the sample, other DNA sequences also encode this same CDR3. This rearrangement joins TRBV4-1 to TRBJ1-5, with D possibly matching TRBD1 (6 bases). Germline V gene lookup returns CDR1 MGHRA and CDR2 YSYEKL. Trimming removed 4 bases from V and 3 bases from J, with 13 bases in between. The CDR3 totals 15 residues. The CDR3 here is CASSLLRGTNQPQHF. The CDR3 DNA is TGCGCCAGCAGCCTACTCAGGGGAACCAATCAGCCCCAGCATTTT.